The rows below give T cell receptor beta chains drawn from one sample of a study of shared clonotypes between healthy human individuals. Libraries were prepared by immunoSEQ multiplex PCR; TCRdb keeps only in-frame clonotypes and omits some of them. The table shows more than 2,000,000 clones, with over 90% occurring only once. Sequencing input: naive CD4+ T cells from PBMCs. These receptors were collected from a man aged 18-30 years in good health. Some clones in this sample may be carry-over from other donors' samples. Each CDR3 is given with its conserved first and last residue. The D gene is left open where the match is weak. Size tells how often a clone was seen (once, few, many) or the class of an expanded clone, and some rows leave it out.

V gene	D gene	clone size	J gene	CDR3 protein	CDR3 DNA
TRBV4-3	NA	NA	TRBJ1-2	CASSQGGTFGTYGYTF	TGCGCCAGCAGCCAAGGCGGTACCTTCGGGACCTATGGCTACACCTTC
TRBV2	NA	NA	TRBJ1-2	CASSAEFYGYTF	TGTGCCAGCAGCGCGGAGTTCTATGGCTACACCTTC
TRBV28	NA	NA	TRBJ1-5	CASSFWADGVQPQHF	TGTGCCAGCAGTTTTTGGGCGGACGGGGTACAGCCCCAGCATTTT
TRBV2	TRBD1	NA	TRBJ1-2	CASSQDRGYGYTF	TGTGCCAGCAGCCAGGACAGGGGCTATGGCTACACCTTC
TRBV19	NA	NA	TRBJ2-7	CASADIRGFSYEQYF	TGTGCCAGCGCCGATATTAGGGGGTTTTCCTACGAGCAGTACTTC
TRBV5-4	NA	NA	TRBJ2-6	CASSLEGSGANVLTF	TGTGCCAGCAGCTTGGAAGGGTCTGGGGCCAACGTCCTGACTTTC
TRBV28	TRBD1	NA	TRBJ2-6	CATTADRGFSGANVLTF	TGTGCCACCACAGCGGACAGGGGATTTAGTGGGGCCAACGTCCTGACTTTC
TRBV29-1	NA	NA	TRBJ2-2	CSGRGGGELFF	TGCAGCGGCAGGGGGGGCGGGGAGCTGTTTTTT
TRBV27	NA	NA	TRBJ1-1	CASRVRGSNTEAFF	TGTGCCAGCAGGGTCCGGGGTTCGAACACTGAAGCTTTCTTT
TRBV5-1	TRBD1	NA	TRBJ2-5	CASSLQGAGETQYF	TGCGCCAGCAGCTTACAGGGGGCCGGGGAGACCCAGTACTTC
TRBV7-3	NA	NA	TRBJ1-2	CASSSGGGVSYTF	TGTGCCAGCAGCTCCGGCGGCGGAGTTTCCTACACCTTC
TRBV7-2	NA	NA	TRBJ2-1	CASSLAGGLEFYEQFF	TGTGCCAGCAGCTTAGCGGGGGGGCTTGAGTTTTATGAGCAGTTCTTC
TRBV28	TRBD2	NA	TRBJ2-7	CASSTSATYEQYF	TGTGCCAGCAGTACTAGCGCAACCTACGAGCAGTACTTC
TRBV19	NA	once	TRBJ1-2	CASRGASDGNYGYTF	TGTGCCAGCCGGGGGGCTTCGGACGGTAACTATGGCTACACCTTC
TRBV4-2	NA	NA	TRBJ2-7	CASSPGQRTYEQYF	TGTGCCAGCAGCCCCGGACAGAGAACCTACGAGCAGTACTTC
TRBV12-5	TRBD2	NA	TRBJ2-1	CASVLGSGTSGTTYNEQFF	TGTGCTAGTGTCCTGGGGAGTGGGACTAGCGGGACGACCTACAATGAGCAGTTCTTC
TRBV5-8	NA	NA	TRBJ2-6	CASSLDLRTSGANVLTF	TGTGCCAGCAGCTTGGATCTCAGAACCTCTGGGGCCAACGTCCTGACTTTC
TRBV6-5	TRBD1	NA	TRBJ2-5	CASSRWDRETQYF	TGTGCCAGCAGCAGATGGGACAGGGAGACCCAGTACTTC
TRBV21-1	NA	NA	TRBJ2-7	CASSKGRETTYEQYF	TGTGCCAGCAGCAAAGGGCGGGAAACTACCTACGAGCAGTACTTC
TRBV5-1	NA	NA	TRBJ2-2	CASSKLDVDTGELFF	TGCGCCAGCAGTAAACTAGATGTTGACACCGGGGAGCTGTTTTTT
TRBV12-5	NA	NA	TRBJ1-3	CASGLLPYGGSGNTIYF	TGTGCTAGTGGTTTACTCCCGTATGGGGGTAGTGGAAACACCATATATTTT